The clone carrying this T cell receptor (beta chain) was recorded a few times. Its antigen remains unknown. The data were obtained in a study of beta chain features in type 1 diabetes. Findings of the study overall: Type 1 diabetes patients had VDJ junctions that carried fewer insertions and more deletions.

The authors reverse transcribed all of the isolated RNA, so sequencing captured expressed TCRB transcripts. Sequencing of naive, central memory and regulatory T cell samples gave an average of around 3.5 million reads. Here immunoSEQ multiplex PCR was the method, and the copy in TCRdb shows in-frame clones only, minus some. This sample has about 350,000 clones, with roughly a fifth found just once. Researchers reported sorting CD4+ naive, central memory, regulatory and stem cell-like memory cells via CD45RO/CCR7/CD25/CD127/CD95/CD27. The CDR3 runs to 14 residues. The ends lost 5 bases at V and 6 bases at J; junction bases unmatched: 4. CDR1 is MNHNY, CDR2 SVGAGI, per germline (reference sequence).

Sequences were obtained from naive CD4+ T cells from blood. This clonotype was sampled from a woman younger than 35 in good health. The chain joins TRBV6-6 to TRBJ2-2; TRBD1 matches at 9 bases. CDR3 in amino acids: CASSTTGGSGELFF. CDR3 coding DNA: TGTGCCAGCAGTACTACAGGGGGCTCCGGGGAGCTGTTTTTT.